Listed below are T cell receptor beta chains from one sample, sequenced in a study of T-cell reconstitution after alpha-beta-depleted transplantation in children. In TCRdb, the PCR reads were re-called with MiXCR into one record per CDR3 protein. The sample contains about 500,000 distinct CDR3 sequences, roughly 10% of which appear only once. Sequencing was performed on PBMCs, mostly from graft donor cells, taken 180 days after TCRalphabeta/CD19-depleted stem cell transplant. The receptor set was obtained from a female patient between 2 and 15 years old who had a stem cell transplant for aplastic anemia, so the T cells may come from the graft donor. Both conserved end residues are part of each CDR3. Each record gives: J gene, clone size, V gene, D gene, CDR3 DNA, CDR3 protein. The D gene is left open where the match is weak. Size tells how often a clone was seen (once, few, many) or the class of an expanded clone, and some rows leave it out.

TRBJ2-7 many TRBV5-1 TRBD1 TGCGCCAGCAGCAGGGACAGATTCTACGAGCAGTACTTC CASSRDRFYEQYF
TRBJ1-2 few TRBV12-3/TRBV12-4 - TGTGCCAGCAGCCGGACAGCGAACTATGGCTACACCTTC CASSRTANYGYTF
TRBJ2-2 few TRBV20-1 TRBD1 TGCAGTGCTAGATCCCGACAGGGGGCCACTGGGGAGCTGTTTTTT CSARSRQGATGELFF
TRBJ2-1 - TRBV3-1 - TGTGCCAGCAGCCATCTAGGCTATCCCCCTGAGCAGTTCTTC CASSHLGYPPEQFF
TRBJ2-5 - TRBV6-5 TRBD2 TGTGCCAGCAGTTACACGACTAGCGGTAGCCCGACCCAGTACTTC CASSYTTSGSPTQYF
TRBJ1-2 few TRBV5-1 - TGCGCCAGCAGCTTGCTGCCACAGGGAGACTATGGCTACACCTTC CASSLLPQGDYGYTF
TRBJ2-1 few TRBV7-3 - TGTGCCAGCAGCTTGTTGGGGGGTTCGCATGAGCAGTTCTTC CASSLLGGSHEQFF
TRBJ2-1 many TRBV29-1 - TGCAGCGTTGAGTTCTATGAGCAGTTCTTC CSVEFYEQFF
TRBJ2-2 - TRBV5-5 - TGTGCCAGCAGCTTCAGGGAAGGGAGTACCGGGGAGCTGTTTTTT CASSFREGSTGELFF
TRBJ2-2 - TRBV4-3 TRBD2 TGCGCCAGCAGCCAAGAGGTCAGCGGGAGTACCGGGGAGCTGTTTTTT CASSQEVSGSTGELFF
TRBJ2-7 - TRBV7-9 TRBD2 TGTGCCAGCAGCTCAGGGGGGACTAGCTTCTCGTACGAGCAGTACTTC CASSSGGTSFSYEQYF
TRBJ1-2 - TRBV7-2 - TGTGCCAGCAGCTTGCGCAGCTCTGTCTATGGCTACACCTTC CASSLRSSVYGYTF
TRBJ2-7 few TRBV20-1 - TGCAGTGCTGGTTCTCCGCCGTTCTACGAGCAGTACTTC CSAGSPPFYEQYF
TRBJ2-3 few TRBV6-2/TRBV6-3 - TGTGCCAGCAGTTACTCGAGTATGACCCGGGATACGCAGTATTTT CASSYSSMTRDTQYF
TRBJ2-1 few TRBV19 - TGTGCCAGTAGTATCTCTCAGGGTAAGAATGAGCAGTTCTTC CASSISQGKNEQFF
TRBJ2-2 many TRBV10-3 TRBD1 TGTGCCATCAGTGAGTCTTGGACAGGGAACACCGGGGAGCTGTTTTTT CAISESWTGNTGELFF
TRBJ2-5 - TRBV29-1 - TGCAGCGTAGCCGACAGTTTCCCAGAGACCCAGTACTTC CSVADSFPETQYF
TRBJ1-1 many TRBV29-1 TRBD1 TGCAGCGTTGGGAGGGGGCGGTCCACTGAAGCTTTCTTT CSVGRGRSTEAFF
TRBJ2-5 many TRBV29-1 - TGCAGCGTTGGGGGGAGTGCGTACCAAGAGACCCAGTACTTC CSVGGSAYQETQYF